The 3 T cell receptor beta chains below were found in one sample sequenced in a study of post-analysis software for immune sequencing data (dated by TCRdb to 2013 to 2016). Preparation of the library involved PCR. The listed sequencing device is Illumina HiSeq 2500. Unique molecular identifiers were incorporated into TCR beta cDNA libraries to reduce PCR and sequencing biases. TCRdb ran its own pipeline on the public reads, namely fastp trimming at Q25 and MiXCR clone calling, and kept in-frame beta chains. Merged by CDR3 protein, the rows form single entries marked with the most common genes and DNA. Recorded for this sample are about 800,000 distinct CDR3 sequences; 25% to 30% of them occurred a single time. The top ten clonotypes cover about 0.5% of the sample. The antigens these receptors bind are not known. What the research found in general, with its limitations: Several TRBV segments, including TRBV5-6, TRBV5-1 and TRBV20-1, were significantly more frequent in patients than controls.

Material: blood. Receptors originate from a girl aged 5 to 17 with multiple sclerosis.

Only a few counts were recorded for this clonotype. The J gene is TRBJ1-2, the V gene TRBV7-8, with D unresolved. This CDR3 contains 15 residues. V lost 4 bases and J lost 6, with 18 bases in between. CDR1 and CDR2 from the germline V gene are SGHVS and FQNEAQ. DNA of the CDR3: TGTGCCAGCAGCTCCCTCGAGGCCGGAGGGAATGGCTACACCTTC. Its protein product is CASSSLEAGGNGYTF.

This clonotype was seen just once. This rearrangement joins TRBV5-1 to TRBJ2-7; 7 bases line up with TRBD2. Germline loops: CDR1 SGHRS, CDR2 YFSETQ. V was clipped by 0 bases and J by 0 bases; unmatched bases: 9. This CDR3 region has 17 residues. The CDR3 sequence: CASSLDGSGASSYEQYF. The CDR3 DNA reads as TGCGCCAGCAGCTTGGATGGGAGCGGGGCGAGCTCCTACGAGCAGTACTTC.

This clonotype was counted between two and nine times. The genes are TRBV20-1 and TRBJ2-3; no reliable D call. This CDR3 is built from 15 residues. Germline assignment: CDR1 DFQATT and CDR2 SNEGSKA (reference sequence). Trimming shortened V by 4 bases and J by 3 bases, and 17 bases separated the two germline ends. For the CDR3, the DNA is TGCAGTGCTACCAACTACGGACCAACTACAGATACGCAGTATTTT. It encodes CSATNYGPTTDTQYF.